The 27 T cell receptor beta chains in this list originate from one sample, sequenced in a study of blood T cells in healthy people across ages (dated by TCRdb to between 2015 and 2016). Library preparation was by 5' RACE. Sequencing took place on an Illumina HiSeq 2500. A second PCR of roughly 7 to 11 cycles was performed with a sample-barcoded 5' primer and a J-beta primer mix. The public reads were run again by TCRdb, first through fastp at Q25 and then through MiXCR, and only productive beta chains were kept. Identical CDR3 proteins give one entry, which carries the most common genes and DNA. The sample yields about 1.4 million distinct CDR3 sequences; 59% were counted once. Approximately 7% of the sample is held by the ten biggest clonotypes. Material: blood. The origin of the receptors is a man younger than 35 in good health.

This chain connects TRBV27 to TRBJ2-1; maybe TRBD1 (6 bases). This CDR3 contains 14 residues. Trimming cost V 3 bases and J 4 bases, with 10 bases left between them. The germline CDR1 and CDR2 sequences are MNHEY and SMNVEV (reference sequence). In DNA form, the CDR3 reads TGTGCCAGCAGTTTCCGGGACACATACAATGAGCAGTTCTTC. It yields the protein CASSFRDTYNEQFF.

This chain joins TRBV3-1 and TRBJ2-6; a weak D match, TRBD1 (6 bases). With 4 bases removed from V and 0 bases from J, the gap between germline ends came to 16 bases. Per germline, CDR1 LGHDT and CDR2 YNNKEL (reference sequence). This CDR3 contains 18 residues. The CDR3 DNA reads TGTGCCAGCAGCCCACTTCATTCAGGGGACTCTGGGGCCAACGTCCTGACTTTC. It translates to CASSPLHSGDSGANVLTF.

The rearrangement uses TRBV6-5 and TRBJ2-2; TRBD1 aligns across 8 bases. Germline CDR1 and CDR2: MNHEY and SVGAGI. The length of the CDR3 is 14 residues. V lost 4 bases and J lost 4; bases outside the gene matches: 2. CDR3 region: CASSFRGLTGELFF. The DNA of the CDR3 is TGTGCCAGCAGTTTCAGGGGGCTCACCGGGGAGCTGTTTTTT.

V usage is TRBV12-3 or TRBV12-4 and J usage is TRBJ1-1, with D hard to call. With 8 bases removed from V and 10 bases from J, the gap between germline ends came to 14 bases. There are 11 residues in the CDR3. The CDR3 region is CASPKWETAFF. The CDR3, as DNA: TGTGCCAGCCCCAAGTGGGAGACAGCTTTCTTT.

The V gene is TRBV27, the J gene TRBJ1-2; a possible D gene is TRBD1 (5 bases). The germline gives CDR1 MNHEY, CDR2 SMNVEV (reference sequence). The CDR3 contains 15 residues. V dropped 5 bases and J dropped 2 bases, with 15 bases sitting between them. The CDR3 loop is CASSPTTGRNYGYTF. In DNA form, the CDR3 reads TGTGCCAGCAGTCCGACAACGGGACGGAACTATGGCTACACCTTC.

There are a few counts of this clonotype. A much more abundant neighbour one base away suggests this may be a read error. In nucleotides, the CDR3 is TGTGCCAGCAGTTACTCTTGGGAGACCCAGTACTTC. Translation gives CASSYSWETQYF. The chain carries TRBV6-6 and TRBJ2-5; no firm D call. The V end lost 0 bases, the J end lost 5 bases, and 4 bases lay between the germline ends. Germline CDR1 reads MNHNY; CDR2 reads SVGAGI (reference sequence). There are 12 residues in the CDR3.

The chain has TRBV10-3 and TRBJ2-1; TRBD2 agrees at 11 bases. Trimming cost V 4 bases and J 7 bases; bases outside gene matches: 6. CDR3 length: 15 amino acids. Per the germline V gene, CDR1 is ENHRY and CDR2 is SYGVKD. The CDR3 bases are TGTGCCATCAGTGTTAGCGGGGGGGCTGCTAATGAGCAGTTCTTC. Residues: CAISVSGGAANEQFF.

This chain connects TRBV6-6 to TRBJ1-3; 7 nucleotides align to TRBD1. There are 13 residues in the CDR3. Germline assignment: CDR1 MNHNY and CDR2 SVGAGI (reference sequence). The J segment lost 7 bases and the V segment lost 6 bases, leaving 6 bases of the junction unmatched. CDR3 residues: CASSQGGRNTIYF. The DNA for the CDR3 is TGTGCCAGCAGCCAGGGGGGCCGGAACACCATATATTTT.

This rearrangement joins TRBV4-2 to TRBJ2-1; D might be TRBD2 (6 bases). Germline V gene lookup returns CDR1 LGHNA and CDR2 YNFKEQ. This CDR3 region has 13 residues. Trimming pared 0 bases from V and 8 bases from J, leaving 8 bases between. This chain's CDR3 is CASSQERGYEQFF. The CDR3 coding sequence is TGTGCCAGCAGCCAAGAGCGGGGCTATGAGCAGTTCTTC.

The genes are TRBV2 and TRBJ1-3, with 7 bases identical to TRBD1. The V and J ends lost 4 bases and 10 bases, in that order; junction bases with no gene match: 7. Germline V lookup: CDR1 SNHLY, CDR2 FYNNEI. The CDR3 is made up of 13 amino acids. The CDR3 sequence: CASSARGSLTIYF. As DNA, the CDR3 is TGTGCCAGCAGTGCCAGGGGGTCGTTGACCATATATTTT.

With respect to this clonotype: At one boundary the junction diverges from the germline segment, which might be a read error. The chain has TRBV6-6 and TRBJ1-2, with D maybe TRBD1 (6 bases). This CDR3 contains 15 residues. Per germline, CDR1 MNHNY and CDR2 SVGAGI (reference sequence). The CDR3 spells CTSSYSRGGYYGYTF. The DNA of the CDR3 is TGTACCAGCAGTTACTCGAGGGGGGGCTACTATGGCTACACCTTC.

This clonotype turned up a few times. The chain joins TRBV4-1 to TRBJ2-4; 9 positions match TRBD2. The DNA end is a closer match to TRBJ2-7, so the J assignment may be wrong. Per germline, CDR1 MGHRA and CDR2 YSYEKL. The CDR3 extends over 15 amino acids. The CDR3 region is CASSQALAGVSEQYF. The CDR3 bases are TGCGCCAGCAGCCAAGCGTTAGCGGGAGTGAGCGAGCAGTACTTC.

The chain recombines TRBV6-2 or TRBV6-3 with TRBJ2-7; 10 bases match TRBD1. In germline, CDR1 is MNHEY, CDR2 SVGEGT. CDR3 length: 19 amino acids. The V segment lost 1 base and the J segment 0 bases; nucleotides outside the gene matches: 12. CDR3 amino acids: CASSYLFFTGQGTSYEQYF. CDR3 DNA sequence: TGTGCCAGCAGTTACTTATTCTTTACGGGACAGGGGACCTCCTACGAGCAGTACTTC.

V usage is TRBV29-1 and J usage is TRBJ2-7, with 9 bases lining up with TRBD2. There are 16 residues in the CDR3. Germline CDR1 is SQVTM and CDR2 is ANQGSEA. J lost 2 bases, V lost 3 bases, and 11 bases had no gene match. CDR3 amino acids: CSVEGVSAGGPYEQYF. Written as DNA, the CDR3 is TGCAGCGTTGAGGGGGTTTCCGCGGGAGGGCCCTACGAGCAGTACTTC.

The J gene is TRBJ2-3, the V gene TRBV11-3; D is undetermined. The CDR3 runs 15 residues. V lost 0 bases, J lost 7 bases, and 14 bases lay in between. Per the germline V gene, CDR1 is SGHNT and CDR2 is YENEEA. The CDR3 nucleotides are TGTGCCAGCAGCTTAGATGACGGCAGCAGCAATACGCAGTATTTT. This codes for CASSLDDGSSNTQYF. Combining the CDR3 with reference TRBV11-3 and TRBJ2-3 gives the whole variable domain EAGVVQSPRYKIIEKKQPVAFWCNPISGHNTLYWYLQNLGQGPELLIRYENEEAVDDSQLPKDRFSAERLKGVDSTLKIQPAELGDSAVYLCASSLDDGSSNTQYFGPGTRLTVL.

This clonotype has only a few counts. The chain combines TRBV6-2 or TRBV6-3 with TRBJ1-5, with no clear D. V lost 7 bases, J lost 1 base, and 8 bases lay in between. This CDR3 has 13 amino acids. CDR1 MNHEY and CDR2 SVGEGT come from the germline V gene. In nucleotides, the CDR3 is TGTGCCAGCACCTACGCAAGCAATCAGCCCCAGCATTTT. This encodes CASTYASNQPQHF.

The chain recombines TRBV29-1 with TRBJ1-1, with TRBD1 identical over 7 bases. Germline values: CDR1 SQVTM, CDR2 ANQGSEA. V lost 5 bases and J lost 7; bases outside the gene matches: 4. The CDR3 is 11 residues long. The CDR3 sequence is CSVPTGDEAFF. CDR3 bases: TGCAGCGTTCCAACAGGGGATGAAGCTTTCTTT. Complete variable domain (other parts from reference TRBV29-1 and TRBJ1-1): SAVISQKPSRDICQRGTSLTIQCQVDSQVTMMFWYRQQPGQSLTLIATANQGSEATYESGFVIDKFPISRPNLTFSTLTVSNMSPEDSSIYLCSVPTGDEAFFGQGTRLTVV.

This chain joins TRBV11-2 and TRBJ2-5; possible D gene TRBD1, 6 bases. The J call may be faulty, since TRBJ2-7 better matches the DNA end. The CDR3 contains 15 residues. Germline CDR1 reads SGHAT; CDR2 reads FQNNGV. CDR3 bases: TGTGCCAGCAGCTTGGGGGCCCGCGGGTTCGACGAGCAGTACTTC. Its translation is CASSLGARGFDEQYF.

The chain links TRBV19 to TRBJ2-7; 8 nucleotides line up with TRBD1. V trimming: 3 bases; J trimming: 4 bases; junction bases outside the gene matches: 5. The CDR3 is made up of 14 amino acids. CDR1 LNHDA and CDR2 SQIVND come from the germline V gene (reference sequence). This CDR3 is CASSIRGPPYEQYF. The CDR3, as DNA: TGTGCCAGTAGTATCAGGGGGCCCCCTTACGAGCAGTACTTC.

V gene TRBV11-2 combines with J gene TRBJ2-3; possibly TRBD2 for D (5 bases). The V and J ends lost 8 bases and 5 bases respectively, with 14 bases between them. The germline V gene encodes CDR1 SGHAT and CDR2 FQNNGV. The CDR3 spans 13 residues. In DNA form, the CDR3 reads TGTGCCAGCGGATCTACTAGGGTAGATACGCAGTATTTT. Translating gives CASGSTRVDTQYF.

The V gene is TRBV10-1, the J gene TRBJ2-2; TRBD2 agrees at 9 bases. Germline V CDR1 and CDR2: WNHNN, SYGVQD (reference sequence). V dropped 6 bases and J dropped 1; count of bases not matched to a gene: 6. This CDR3 is 16 amino acids long. The CDR3 DNA reads as TGCGCCAGCAGAGCGATAGCGGGGGTGAACACCGGGGAGCTGTTTTTT. It encodes CASRAIAGVNTGELFF.

The CDR3 nucleotides are TGTGCCACCAGCAGATCGGGACTCTACGAGCAGTACTTC. Translating gives CATSRSGLYEQYF. The rearrangement joins TRBV15 to TRBJ2-7; possibly TRBD2 for D (6 bases). Germline-derived CDR1 and CDR2 are LNHNV and YYDKDF (reference sequence). This CDR3 has 13 residues. V dropped 2 bases and J dropped 3 bases, with 8 bases sitting between them.

This clonotype was counted only a few times. The rearrangement uses TRBV6-5 and TRBJ2-5, with 7 bases that match TRBD1. The junction had 10 bases not matched to a gene; V was cut back by 5 bases and J by 4 bases. The CDR3 is 15 residues long. The germline gives CDR1 MNHEY, CDR2 SVGAGI. The CDR3 nucleotides are TGTGCCAGCAGTCAAACTACAGGGGCGGGAGAGACCCAGTACTTC. Translating gives CASSQTTGAGETQYF.

The chain is built from TRBV21-1 and TRBJ2-7; the table's D call, TRBD1, has no DNA check behind it. TRBV21-1 is a pseudogene locus. The CDR3 totals 14 residues. CDR3: CASSKVRTLWEQYF. Here the CDR3 DNA reads TGTGCCAGCAGCAAAGTCCGGACACTGTGGGAGCAGTACTTC.

The chain recombines TRBV20-1 with TRBJ2-3; 15 bases fit TRBD2. CDR1 DFQATT and CDR2 SNEGSKA come from the germline V gene (reference sequence). CDR3 length equals 14 residues. After removal of 1 base from V and 14 bases from J, the junction contained 7 bases not matched to a gene. CDR3 DNA sequence: TGCAGTGCTAGAGTAAGGACTAGCGGGAGGGTCCTGTATTTT. Protein product: CSARVRTSGRVLYF.

The V gene is TRBV20-1, the J gene TRBJ2-1, with D maybe TRBD2 (5 bases). The germline V and J ends were trimmed by 5 bases and 10 bases, with 12 bases remaining between them. Germline V gene sequence: CDR1 DFQATT, CDR2 SNEGSKA (reference sequence). The CDR3 extends over 11 amino acids. The CDR3 bases are TGCAGTGCTCCGGGATCACTAGAGCAGTTCTTC. Its translation: CSAPGSLEQFF.

This clonotype turned up a few times. This sequence joins TRBV20-1 and TRBJ2-3; 7 bases fit TRBD2. Trimming cost V 3 bases and J 4 bases; bases outside gene matches: 7. This CDR3 region has 14 residues. Germline-derived CDR1 and CDR2 are DFQATT and SNEGSKA (reference sequence). The CDR3: CSARRERPADTQYF. CDR3 nucleotides: TGCAGTGCTAGGCGGGAGAGGCCCGCAGATACGCAGTATTTT.